This T cell receptor beta chain was found in a study of blood T cells in healthy people across ages. CDR3 length equals 15 residues. The V gene's germline CDR1 is SGHDN and CDR2 FVKESK. J was trimmed by 2 bases and V by 4 bases; bases with no gene match: 7. Together with a sample-barcoded 5' primer, a J-beta primer mix was included in a second PCR lasting about 7 to 12 cycles. Each CDR3 protein gets one entry after TCRdb re-called the 5' RACE reads with MiXCR. The sample consists of 580,000 or so distinct CDR3 sequences, more than 45% of them appearing once. Each donor was a healthy Caucasian individual from Russia, aged about 6 to 95.

The chain recombines TRBV14 with TRBJ2-7; 8 bases fit TRBD1. This clonotype was sampled from an elderly man in good health. The sequencing sample was made of blood. The DNA of the CDR3 is TGTGCCAGCAGCCGACAGGGGATGGGTGCCTACGAGCAGTACTTC. This codes for CASSRQGMGAYEQYF.